These 30 T cell receptor beta chains came from one sample sequenced in a study of graft-versus-host responses after intestinal transplantation. Processing released intraepithelial and lamina propria lymphocytes from the graft tissue. Measured with immunoSEQ multiplex PCR; TCRdb has only the in-frame clones, and not every one. The sample lists around 17,000 clones, 80% occurring once. The sample consisted of ileum tissue, taken around 96 days after intestinal transplant. The receptors were sampled from a human patient who received an intestinal transplant, so some T cells may come from the graft donor.

V is TRBV27 and J is TRBJ2-1; 8 bases line up with TRBD1. The germline CDR1 and CDR2 sequences are MNHEY and SMNVEV (reference sequence). The CDR3 is 15 residues long. Trimming at V came to 6 bases and at J to 2 bases, leaving 6 bases not matched to a gene. The CDR3 DNA sequence: TGTGCCAGCAGATCAACAGGGGGTACCTACAATGAGCAGTTCTTC. It is translated as CASRSTGGTYNEQFF.

The J gene is TRBJ2-2, the V gene TRBV7-6; a possible D gene is TRBD1 (6 bases). Germline V gene lookup returns CDR1 SGHVS and CDR2 FNYEAQ. Trimming took 6 bases from V and 1 from J, leaving 12 bases between them. The CDR3 runs to 15 residues. The CDR3 spells CASSRQAENTGELFF. The CDR3, as DNA: TGTGCCAGCAGTCGACAGGCCGAGAACACCGGGGAGCTGTTTTTT.

The rearrangement uses TRBV27 and TRBJ2-7; possibly TRBD1 for D (5 bases). Germline CDR1 MNHEY, CDR2 SMNVEV (reference sequence). V was pared by 2 bases and J by 2 bases, with 7 bases between. The CDR3 loop spans 13 amino acids. The CDR3 sequence is CASSLGATYEQYF. The CDR3, as DNA: TGTGCCAGCAGTTTAGGGGCTACCTACGAGCAGTACTTC.

The chain employs TRBV27 and TRBJ2-6; D unresolved. Germline CDR1 and CDR2: MNHEY and SMNVEV (reference sequence). Trimming left V 0 bases short and J 8 bases short, with 17 bases between. The CDR3 contains 17 residues. CDR3 region: CASSLSSIGRSTNVLTF. Written as DNA, the CDR3 is TGTGCCAGCAGTTTATCTAGTATCGGCAGGTCTACCAACGTCCTGACTTTC.

The chain uses TRBV9 and TRBJ1-1; D is possibly TRBD1 (6 bases). The CDR3 is 13 residues long. CDR1 and CDR2 (germline): SGDLS, YYNGEE. V was pared by 0 bases and J by 3 bases, with 6 bases between. As DNA, the CDR3 is TGTGCCAGCAGCGTAGCAGGGGACACTGAAGCTTTCTTT. Its translation: CASSVAGDTEAFF.

This clone was recorded a few times. The V call is TRBV10-3, the J call TRBJ2-3; TRBD1 matches at 8 bases. With V trimmed by 10 bases and J by 3 bases, 6 bases remained unmatched. The CDR3 loop spans 13 amino acids. Germline values: CDR1 ENHRY, CDR2 SYGVKD. CDR3 residues: CANGQGSTDTQYF. The DNA for the CDR3 is TGTGCCAATGGACAGGGAAGTACAGATACGCAGTATTTT.

The V call is TRBV5-1, the J call TRBJ1-3; 7 bases line up with TRBD1. The J segment lost 2 bases and the V segment lost 8 bases, leaving 4 bases of the junction unmatched. There are 13 residues in the CDR3. In germline, CDR1 is SGHRS, CDR2 YFSETQ. The CDR3 is CASSTGTGNTIYF. CDR3 sequence (DNA): TGCGCCAGTTCGACAGGGACTGGAAACACCATATATTTT.

The chain joins TRBV28 to TRBJ2-1; D unclear. CDR1 and CDR2 from the germline V gene are MDHEN and SYDVKM. Trimming took 5 bases from V and 6 from J, leaving 8 bases between them. The CDR3 is 12 amino acids. The CDR3 is CASSMRLNEQFF. For the CDR3, the DNA is TGTGCCAGCAGTATGCGCCTCAATGAGCAGTTCTTC.

V gene TRBV10-3 combines with J gene TRBJ1-5; 7 nucleotides align to TRBD1. V gave up 8 bases and J gave up 1 base; unmatched junction bases: 8. Germline V gives CDR1 ENHRY, CDR2 SYGVKD. The CDR3 extends over 15 amino acids. CDR3 sequence (DNA): TGTGCCATCGCCCGTGACAGGGAGAGCAATCAGCCCCAGCATTTT. It codes for CAIARDRESNQPQHF.

Comments on this clone: One junction end does not reproduce the germline sequence, and a read error may be involved. The chain joins TRBV28 to TRBJ2-7, with TRBD2 matching 9 bases. In germline, CDR1 is MDHEN, CDR2 SYDVKM. This CDR3 spans 18 amino acids. The CDR3 protein is CASSLGPSGRPQSSEQYF. The DNA of the CDR3 is TGTGCCAGCAGTCTAGGGCCCAGCGGGAGGCCTCAATCCTCCGAGCAGTACTTC.

This clone was seen just once. In the same sample, other DNA sequences code for this CDR3. The gene calls are TRBV28 and TRBJ2-1, with 10 bases fitting TRBD2. CDR1 is MDHEN and CDR2 is SYDVKM in the germline V gene. The junction had 7 bases not matched to a gene; V was cut back by 3 bases and J by 8 bases. CDR3 length: 15 amino acids. CDR3 sequence (DNA): TGTGCCAGCAGTTTTCTAGCGGGAGTAGGCTATGAGCAGTTCTTC. Translated, it gives CASSFLAGVGYEQFF. Complete variable domain (other parts from reference TRBV28 and TRBJ2-1): DVKVTQSSRYLVKRTGEKVFLECVQDMDHENMFWYRQDPGLGLRLIYFSYDVKMKEKGDIPEGYSVSREKKERFSLILESASTNQTSMYLCASSFLAGVGYEQFFGPGTRLTVL.

The chain couples TRBV2 to TRBJ2-1; the match to TRBD2 covers 9 bases. The CDR3 is 15 amino acids. V shed 6 bases and J 0 bases; nucleotides not matched to a gene: 3. CDR1 SNHLY and CDR2 FYNNEI come from the germline V gene. The CDR3 region has the DNA TGTGCCAGCAGCGCTAGCGGGGCCTCCTACAATGAGCAGTTCTTC. This codes for CASSASGASYNEQFF.

In the case of this clone: At one boundary the junction diverges from the germline segment, which might be a read error. This rearrangement joins TRBV4-1 to TRBJ1-2; possible D gene TRBD1, 6 bases. Germline CDR1 MGHRA, CDR2 YSYEKL. The length of the CDR3 is 17 residues. The CDR3 DNA sequence: TGCGCCAGCAGCGAAGAAGGGGGGGGTTTAATAGGCTATGGCTACACCTTC. Its translation: CASSEEGGGLIGYGYTF.

This chain joins TRBV28 and TRBJ2-4; no clear D gene. The V end lost 6 bases, the J end lost 0 bases, and 9 bases lay between the germline ends. The CDR3 length is 14 residues. Germline CDR1 reads MDHEN; CDR2 reads SYDVKM. The CDR3 region is CASSDGIAKNIQYF. The CDR3 DNA is TGTGCCAGCAGCGATGGAATAGCCAAAAACATTCAGTACTTC.

The chain is built from TRBV5-1 and TRBJ2-3, with TRBD2 matching over 7 bases. The CDR3 is 21 residues long. With 2 bases clipped from V and 6 bases from J, the junction kept 27 bases outside the gene matches. The germline CDR1 and CDR2 sequences are SGHRS and YFSETQ. The CDR3 loop reads CASSFFHGSIAGSLGGDTQYF. Written as DNA, the CDR3 is TGCGCCAGCAGCTTTTTTCATGGGAGCATAGCAGGCAGTCTGGGGGGGGATACGCAGTATTTT.

The V and J genes are TRBV29-1 and TRBJ2-1; 12 bases are a match to TRBD2. Trimming removed 7 bases from V and 5 bases from J; junction bases left unmatched: 6. Germline V lookup: CDR1 SQVTM, CDR2 ANQGSEA. The CDR3 is 14 residues long. The CDR3 loop is CSGKTSGSHNEQFF. CDR3 DNA sequence: TGCAGCGGGAAGACTAGCGGGAGCCACAATGAGCAGTTCTTC.

V usage is TRBV5-1 and J usage is TRBJ2-7; TRBD1 is a possible D gene (5 bases). Per the germline V gene, CDR1 is SGHRS and CDR2 is YFSETQ. V was trimmed by 0 bases and J by 2 bases, leaving 6 bases between them. The CDR3 length is 13 residues. CDR3 in DNA: TGCGCCAGCAGCTTGGACAGGACCTACGAGCAGTACTTC. It translates to CASSLDRTYEQYF.

This chain connects TRBV19 to TRBJ2-2, with 9 positions matching TRBD2. CDR1 is LNHDA, CDR2 SQIVND, per germline (reference sequence). J gave up 2 bases and V 4 bases, and 11 bases lay outside the gene matches. This CDR3 has 18 residues. CDR3 nucleotide sequence: TGTGCCAGTAGTACCCCGCGGGCTAGCGGGACAAACACCGGGGAGCTGTTTTTT. Encoded protein: CASSTPRASGTNTGELFF.

The chain combines TRBV25-1 with TRBJ2-7; TRBD1 aligns across 7 bases. CDR1 is MGHDK and CDR2 is SYGVNS in the germline V gene. J was trimmed by 2 bases and V by 5 bases; bases with no gene match: 9. This CDR3 region has 15 residues. The CDR3 DNA reads TGTGCCAGCAGTAATCCAGGGGGTTCCACCTACGAGCAGTACTTC. Protein product: CASSNPGGSTYEQYF.

J is TRBJ1-5 and V is TRBV19; D unclear. CDR1 and CDR2 (germline): LNHDA, SQIVND (reference sequence). The V and J ends lost 6 bases and 4 bases respectively, with 10 bases between them. The CDR3 covers 13 residues. CDR3 DNA sequence: TGTGCCAGTAGCGGAACGGGGAATCAGCCCCAGCATTTT. Encoded protein: CASSGTGNQPQHF.

The J gene is TRBJ1-1, the V gene TRBV7-4, with 7 bases lining up with TRBD1. Trimming removed 2 bases from V and 3 bases from J; junction bases left unmatched: 0. The CDR3 extends over 13 amino acids. Germline values: CDR1 SGHVT, CDR2 SQSDAQ. The CDR3 here is CASSLQGDTEAFF. In nucleotides, the CDR3 is TGTGCCAGCAGCTTACAGGGGGACACTGAAGCTTTCTTT.

This clone has just one count. V is TRBV6-5 and J is TRBJ2-7; D perhaps matches TRBD1 (5 bases). There are 14 residues in the CDR3. V lost 2 bases and J 2 bases, leaving 10 bases between the germline ends. CDR1 is MNHEY, CDR2 SVGAGI, per germline. The CDR3 DNA is TGTGCCAGCAGTTACCCCCAGGACACCTACGAGCAGTACTTC. It translates to CASSYPQDTYEQYF.

This clone was detected once. This chain uses TRBV7-9 with TRBJ1-4; no clear D gene. The V and J ends lost 2 bases and 5 bases respectively, with 18 bases between them. Looked up from germline, CDR1 is SEHNR and CDR2 is FQNEAQ (reference sequence). The CDR3 spans 17 residues. CDR3 coding DNA: TGTGCCAGCAGCTTAAACCCTACGACCTGGGGAAATGAAAAACTGTTTTTT. Protein: CASSLNPTTWGNEKLFF.

The chain employs TRBV6-6 and TRBJ2-7; 10 bases fit TRBD2. The V and J ends lost 3 bases and 7 bases, in that order; junction bases with no gene match: 3. CDR1 MNHNY and CDR2 SVGAGI come from the germline V gene (reference sequence). This CDR3 is 13 amino acids long. The CDR3 here is CASSYTSGIEQYF. CDR3 in DNA: TGTGCCAGCAGTTATACTAGCGGGATTGAGCAGTACTTC.

This chain joins TRBV27 and TRBJ2-7; TRBD1 or TRBD2 may be the D gene (5 bases each). Germline V lookup: CDR1 MNHEY, CDR2 SMNVEV (reference sequence). V lost 3 bases, J lost 7 bases, and 13 bases lay in between. This CDR3 has 13 residues. The CDR3 nucleotides are TGTGCCAGCAGTTTCCTCGGGGCTAGGGAGCAGTACTTC. It codes for CASSFLGAREQYF.

V usage is TRBV7-9 and J usage is TRBJ1-5; D possibly corresponds to TRBD1 (6 bases). The germline V and J ends were trimmed by 6 bases and 7 bases, with 16 bases remaining between them. Germline V gene sequence: CDR1 SEHNR, CDR2 FQNEAQ (reference sequence). The CDR3 runs 14 residues. The CDR3 is CASSLDSKVQPQHF. CDR3 in DNA: TGTGCCAGCAGTTTGGACAGCAAGGTGCAGCCCCAGCATTTT.

The rearrangement joins TRBV19 to TRBJ2-1, with D maybe TRBD1 (6 bases). V lost 3 bases, J lost 6 bases, and 9 bases lay in between. Germline CDR1 reads LNHDA; CDR2 reads SQIVND (reference sequence). This CDR3 region has 13 residues. The CDR3 here is CASSMGAPNEQFF. In DNA, the CDR3 is TGTGCCAGTAGTATGGGGGCGCCCAATGAGCAGTTCTTC.

The chain has TRBV6-5 and TRBJ1-4, with TRBD1 matching over 7 bases. The CDR3 contains 15 residues. The V segment lost 0 bases and the J segment 5 bases; nucleotides outside the gene matches: 3. Germline assignment: CDR1 MNHEY and CDR2 SVGAGI. Written as DNA, the CDR3 is TGTGCCAGCAGTTACTCCGGGACAGTGAATGAAAAACTGTTTTTT. Translated: CASSYSGTVNEKLFF.

To note about this clone: One end of the junction fails to match germline, which may point to a read error. The rearrangement links TRBV28 to TRBJ1-4; 7 positions match TRBD1. This CDR3 is built from 16 residues. Germline values: CDR1 MDHEN, CDR2 SYDVKM. The CDR3 DNA reads as TGTGCCAGCAGCTTATGGACAGGCCGAGGGAAGGAAAAACTGTTTTTT. This translates into CASSLWTGRGKEKLFF.

The J gene is TRBJ1-1, the V gene TRBV7-9, with unresolved D. Deletions cut 8 bases from V and 1 base from J, with 11 bases between. This CDR3 has 13 amino acids. Germline CDR1 reads SEHNR; CDR2 reads FQNEAQ (reference sequence). DNA of the CDR3: TGTGCCAGCCGATGGTGGCGGAACACTGAAGCTTTCTTT. Residues: CASRWWRNTEAFF. Filled out from reference TRBV7-9 and TRBJ1-1, the complete variable domain reads DTGVSQNPRHKITKRGQNVTFRCDPISEHNRLYWYRQTLGQGPEFLTYFQNEAQLEKSRLLSDRFSAERPKGSFSTLEIQRTEQGDSAMYLCASRWWRNTEAFFGQGTRLTVV.